This T cell receptor (beta chain) was captured by sequencing in a study of neoadjuvant nivolumab and ipilimumab in lung cancer (dated by TCRdb to 2020 to 2022). As for the study more broadly: Intravenous nivolumab was dosed at 3 mg/kg on days 1, 15 and 29, and in the combination arm ipilimumab 1 mg/kg was added on day 1 only. The major pathologic response (MPR) rate in the intention-to-treat population in each study arm was designated as the primary trial endpoint. The trial treated fewer than 45 patients with operable NSCLC: some 23 were randomized to nivolumab monotherapy and 21 to nivolumab plus ipilimumab. TCR repertoires in pretherapy (baseline) peripheral blood were compared with TCR repertoires in tumors resected at surgery after neoadjuvant immune checkpoint blockade. Matched pretherapy and resected tumor pairs were analyzed from seven patients, of whom four had been treated with nivolumab and three with nivolumab plus ipilimumab.

The sample's time point, from its label and the paper: pretherapy, before neoadjuvant immune checkpoint inhibitors. The samples were obtained from NEOSTAR, a phase 2 randomized trial that tested neoadjuvant nivolumab or nivolumab plus ipilimumab, followed by surgery, in operable NSCLC. Study-level results and caveats: Richness in tumors resected after neoadjuvant therapy showed a positive correlation with pretherapy blood TCR richness (Spearman R ≈ 0.82). No significant correlation was found between TCR clonality and pathologic tumor regression, and only a single major-pathologic-response sample was available for the analysis of TCR clonality versus pathologic tumor regression. A small number of samples was subjected to TCR sequencing. Compared with tumor-adjacent uninvolved lung, resected tumors had greater TCR richness and clonality, and increases showed up in more of the dual-therapy-treated tumors. Tumor T-cell richness and clonality rose from pretherapy to surgery in three of three dual-therapy tumors but in only two of four nivolumab-treated tumors.

The germline V gene encodes CDR1 SGHTS and CDR2 YDEGEE. The CDR3 sequence holds 13 residues, the cysteine and phenylalanine included. Only the CDR3 DNA is retained, 39 bases long and in frame from the first base. Deletion took 4 bases off V and 8 bases off J, with a span of 15 bases between the germline ends. The library relied on the immunoSEQ multiplex PCR assay. Regarding the original processing steps: Repertoires were summarized in terms of richness and clonality, and significantly expanded and contracted clones between pre- and post-therapy samples were identified. The table was pulled from immuneACCESS by TCRdb, which kept in-frame rearrangements only. Such tables lose some clones; where checked, under half of the loss comes from unresolved V genes, and the rest has no known cause. D and trimming were read from the DNA, whereas the V and J calls and clone size are those reported in that table. This sample comprises tens of thousands of clones, roughly 84% of them detected only once. Clones ranked in the top ten supply roughly 23% of the sample.

This clone appeared a few times. Which antigen it targets is not known. No much larger clone is present one base from it, and per-base qualities are unavailable. The source material was peripheral blood, sampled before neoadjuvant nivolumab, alone or with ipilimumab. The clonotype originates from an adult with non-small cell lung cancer. Recombination joined TRBV5-8 with TRBJ1-2; TRBD1 might be the D gene, on 5 matching bases. The bases are TGTGCCAGCAGCCCTCTGGGTCGGGGGGGCTACACCTTC. Translation gives CASSPLGRGGYTF. Reference TRBV5-8 and TRBJ1-2 genes cover what lies past the CDR3, so the full variable domain is EAGVTQSPTHLIKTRGQQATLRCSPISGHTSVYWYQQALGLGLQFLLWYDEGEERNRGNFPPRFSGRQFPNYSSELNVNALELEDSALYLCASSPLGRGGYTFGSGTRLTVV.